This entry lists 16 T cell receptor beta chains sequenced from one sample in a study of technical replicates of blood from a few donors. Profiled with immunoSEQ multiplex PCR; TCRdb holds only in-frame clones, not every one. The profile shows 65,000 to 90,000 clones, about 94% of them singletons. Source material: T cells isolated from PBMCs. Receptors originate from a human donor in good health.

The V and J genes are TRBV6-8 and TRBJ2-7; 10 bases map to TRBD1. V was clipped by 8 bases and J by 3 bases; unmatched bases: 10. Germline V gives CDR1 MNHGY, CDR2 SAAAGT. The CDR3 consists of 15 residues. The CDR3 nucleotides are TGTGCCAGCCTTTTACCGGGACAGGGGTTCTACGAGCAGTACTTC. Its protein is CASLLPGQGFYEQYF.

The rearrangement links TRBV19 to TRBJ2-3; a possible D gene is TRBD1 (5 bases). Trimming left V 5 bases short and J 0 bases short, with 12 bases between. Germline V lookup: CDR1 LNHDA, CDR2 SQIVND (reference sequence). The CDR3 runs to 15 residues. CDR3 protein: CASSSLGVSTDTQYF. CDR3 nucleotides: TGTGCCAGTAGTTCGTTAGGGGTAAGCACAGATACGCAGTATTTT.

The V gene is TRBV6-5, the J gene TRBJ1-3; D gene uncertain. The V end lost 4 bases, the J end lost 0 bases, and 13 bases lay between the germline ends. CDR1 MNHEY and CDR2 SVGAGI come from the germline V gene. The CDR3 has 16 amino acids. CDR3 nucleotides: TGTGCCAGCAGTTCTGAGGAAACCCCCTCTGGAAACACCATATATTTT. This encodes CASSSEETPSGNTIYF.

The chain recombines TRBV29-1 with TRBJ2-7; the match to TRBD2 covers 8 bases. Germline lookup yields CDR1 SQVTM and CDR2 ANQGSEA. The CDR3 runs 14 residues. With 4 bases clipped from V and 4 bases from J, the junction kept 9 bases outside the gene matches. The CDR3 nucleotides are TGCAGCGTTGTCTCTACCGGGACTAGATACGAGCAGTACTTC. This gives the protein CSVVSTGTRYEQYF.

The genes are TRBV2 and TRBJ2-1, with D possibly being TRBD1 (5 bases). The CDR3 runs to 15 residues. Germline V gene sequence: CDR1 SNHLY, CDR2 FYNNEI. V was clipped by 3 bases and J by 2 bases, with 11 bases between them. The CDR3 sequence is CASSEARETYNEQFF. CDR3 in DNA: TGTGCCAGCAGTGAGGCCAGGGAAACCTACAATGAGCAGTTCTTC.

The V and J genes are TRBV9 and TRBJ1-1, with D maybe TRBD1 (5 bases). CDR1 SGDLS and CDR2 YYNGEE come from the germline V gene. V lost 6 bases and J lost 4, with 16 bases in between. This CDR3 has 14 residues. CDR3 in DNA: TGTGCCAGCAAGGGGCTAGTCGGGTCCACTGAAGCTTTCTTT. This codes for CASKGLVGSTEAFF.

The chain is built from TRBV28 and TRBJ2-1; D unresolved. The CDR3 runs to 14 residues. Trimming cost V 5 bases and J 5 bases, with 13 bases left between them. In germline, CDR1 is MDHEN, CDR2 SYDVKM. CDR3 DNA: TGTGCCAGCAGTCCCGTACTTCTCAACAATGAGCAGTTCTTC. Translated, it gives CASSPVLLNNEQFF.

This chain links TRBV5-6 with TRBJ1-1; tentatively, D is TRBD1 (5 bases). The germline CDR1 and CDR2 sequences are SGHDT and YYEEEE. V dropped 2 bases and J dropped 6 bases, with 11 bases sitting between them. The CDR3 contains 13 residues. In DNA form, the CDR3 reads TGTGCCAGCAGCTTCATCGGACATGCTGAAGCTTTCTTT. It yields the protein CASSFIGHAEAFF.

The chain has TRBV10-2 and TRBJ2-1; 13 bases match TRBD2. The CDR3 runs 16 residues. From germline, CDR1 is WSHSY and CDR2 SAAADI. V lost 6 bases and J lost 0; bases outside the gene matches: 2. The CDR3 region has the DNA TGCGCCAGCAGACTAGCGGGAGGGCCCTCCTACAATGAGCAGTTCTTC. This sequence encodes CASRLAGGPSYNEQFF.

The chain couples TRBV5-6 to TRBJ2-7; TRBD2 might be the D (7 bases). V shed 1 base and J shed 2 bases, with 16 bases lying between them. The germline gives CDR1 SGHDT, CDR2 YYEEEE. The CDR3 contains 16 residues. The CDR3 sequence is CASSLMAGEGPYEQYF. CDR3 DNA sequence: TGTGCCAGCAGCTTGATGGCAGGGGAGGGTCCCTACGAGCAGTACTTC. The entire variable domain, with the rest obtained from reference TRBV5-6 and TRBJ2-7, is as follows: DAGVTQSPTHLIKTRGQQVTLRCSPKSGHDTVSWYQQALGQGPQFIFQYYEEEERQRGNFPDRFSGHQFPNYSSELNVNALLLGDSALYLCASSLMAGEGPYEQYFGPGTRLTVT.

In regard to this clone: Other DNA sequences in this sample translate to the same CDR3. This chain connects TRBV6-4 to TRBJ2-1; the match to TRBD2 covers 9 bases. Germline CDR1 MRHNA, CDR2 SNTAGT. The CDR3 totals 15 residues. The V and J ends lost 0 bases and 3 bases, in that order; junction bases with no gene match: 0. This chain's CDR3 is CASSDSSGSYNEQFF. The CDR3 DNA reads as TGTGCCAGCAGTGACTCTAGCGGGAGCTACAATGAGCAGTTCTTC.

The chain is built from TRBV7-2 and TRBJ2-1, with D possibly matching TRBD1 (6 bases). The V gene lost 5 bases and the J gene lost 1 base, with 9 bases spanning the gap. Looked up from germline, CDR1 is SGHTA and CDR2 is FQGNSA. CDR3 length: 14 amino acids. This CDR3 is CASSVQGSYNEQFF. The DNA for the CDR3 is TGTGCCAGCAGCGTACAGGGTTCCTACAATGAGCAGTTCTTC. Together with reference TRBV7-2 and TRBJ2-1, the CDR3 gives the full variable domain: GAGVSQSPSNKVTEKGKDVELRCDPISGHTALYWYRQSLGQGLEFLIYFQGNSAPDKSGLPSDRFSAERTGGSVSTLTIQRTQQEDSAVYLCASSVQGSYNEQFFGPGTRLTVL.

The chain links TRBV5-6 to TRBJ1-2; maybe TRBD1 (6 bases). Trimming pared 0 bases from V and 4 bases from J, leaving 13 bases between. Per germline, CDR1 SGHDT and CDR2 YYEEEE. CDR3 length: 15 residues. Here the CDR3 reads CASSLVQGLVYGYTF. In DNA, the CDR3 is TGTGCCAGCAGCTTGGTACAGGGTCTGGTCTATGGCTACACCTTC.

This chain uses TRBV7-2 with TRBJ1-2; maybe TRBD1 (6 bases). CDR3 size: 16 residues. CDR1 is SGHTA and CDR2 is FQGNSA in the germline V gene. V lost 1 base, J lost 6 bases, and 18 bases lay in between. As DNA, the CDR3 is TGTGCCAGCAGCTTAGATAGTGTGCGGGGGCGGAATGGCTACACCTTC. This gives the protein CASSLDSVRGRNGYTF.

The gene calls are TRBV9 and TRBJ2-1, with D uncertain. Trimming took off 3 bases at V and 6 bases at J, with 10 bases between the two ends. The germline CDR1 and CDR2 sequences are SGDLS and YYNGEE. This CDR3 is 13 amino acids long. The CDR3 nucleotides are TGTGCCAGCAGCGGAGCCCCGGGCAATGAGCAGTTCTTC. It specifies CASSGAPGNEQFF.

CDR3 DNA: TGTGCCAGCAGCCAAGGGACAGGGAACACTGAAGCTTTCTTT. Translation gives CASSQGTGNTEAFF. The chain links TRBV16 to TRBJ1-1, with 8 bases lining up with TRBD1. The CDR3 contains 14 residues. With 2 bases clipped from V and 1 base from J, the junction kept 0 bases outside the gene matches. Per germline, CDR1 KGHSY and CDR2 FQNENV.